Reported below is one TCR beta chain. Its specificity is not known. The PCR contained 60 Vbeta and 13 Jbeta primers. Method: immunoSEQ multiplex PCR; TCRdb's copy keeps in-frame clones and lacks some. In the table there are around 130,000 clones, about four fifths of which are singletons. This sample stems from a study of cytomegalovirus exposure and HLA in healthy donors. Notes on the study in general: Later analysis showed most CMV-associated TCR beta chains appearing HLA-restricted. Some public TCRs appeared in many individuals, while most sequences were rare. Later analysis associated a missense DCLRE1C variant with TCR beta V- and J-gene trimming. CMV serostatus alone was available as immune exposure information.

Germline V gene data show CDR1 as MNHNS and CDR2 as SASEGT. The germline V and J ends were trimmed by 3 bases and 1 base, with 13 bases remaining between them. CDR3 length: 17 residues. The V gene is TRBV6-1, the J gene TRBJ1-6, with D hard to call. Sequencing input: PBMCs. The TCR was taken from a man aged 25 to 40 in good health and CMV-seronegative. In nucleotides, the CDR3 is TGTGCCAGCAGTGATTTCTTACCCAGTTCCTATAATTCACCCCTCCACTTT. Translating it yields CASSDFLPSSYNSPLHF.